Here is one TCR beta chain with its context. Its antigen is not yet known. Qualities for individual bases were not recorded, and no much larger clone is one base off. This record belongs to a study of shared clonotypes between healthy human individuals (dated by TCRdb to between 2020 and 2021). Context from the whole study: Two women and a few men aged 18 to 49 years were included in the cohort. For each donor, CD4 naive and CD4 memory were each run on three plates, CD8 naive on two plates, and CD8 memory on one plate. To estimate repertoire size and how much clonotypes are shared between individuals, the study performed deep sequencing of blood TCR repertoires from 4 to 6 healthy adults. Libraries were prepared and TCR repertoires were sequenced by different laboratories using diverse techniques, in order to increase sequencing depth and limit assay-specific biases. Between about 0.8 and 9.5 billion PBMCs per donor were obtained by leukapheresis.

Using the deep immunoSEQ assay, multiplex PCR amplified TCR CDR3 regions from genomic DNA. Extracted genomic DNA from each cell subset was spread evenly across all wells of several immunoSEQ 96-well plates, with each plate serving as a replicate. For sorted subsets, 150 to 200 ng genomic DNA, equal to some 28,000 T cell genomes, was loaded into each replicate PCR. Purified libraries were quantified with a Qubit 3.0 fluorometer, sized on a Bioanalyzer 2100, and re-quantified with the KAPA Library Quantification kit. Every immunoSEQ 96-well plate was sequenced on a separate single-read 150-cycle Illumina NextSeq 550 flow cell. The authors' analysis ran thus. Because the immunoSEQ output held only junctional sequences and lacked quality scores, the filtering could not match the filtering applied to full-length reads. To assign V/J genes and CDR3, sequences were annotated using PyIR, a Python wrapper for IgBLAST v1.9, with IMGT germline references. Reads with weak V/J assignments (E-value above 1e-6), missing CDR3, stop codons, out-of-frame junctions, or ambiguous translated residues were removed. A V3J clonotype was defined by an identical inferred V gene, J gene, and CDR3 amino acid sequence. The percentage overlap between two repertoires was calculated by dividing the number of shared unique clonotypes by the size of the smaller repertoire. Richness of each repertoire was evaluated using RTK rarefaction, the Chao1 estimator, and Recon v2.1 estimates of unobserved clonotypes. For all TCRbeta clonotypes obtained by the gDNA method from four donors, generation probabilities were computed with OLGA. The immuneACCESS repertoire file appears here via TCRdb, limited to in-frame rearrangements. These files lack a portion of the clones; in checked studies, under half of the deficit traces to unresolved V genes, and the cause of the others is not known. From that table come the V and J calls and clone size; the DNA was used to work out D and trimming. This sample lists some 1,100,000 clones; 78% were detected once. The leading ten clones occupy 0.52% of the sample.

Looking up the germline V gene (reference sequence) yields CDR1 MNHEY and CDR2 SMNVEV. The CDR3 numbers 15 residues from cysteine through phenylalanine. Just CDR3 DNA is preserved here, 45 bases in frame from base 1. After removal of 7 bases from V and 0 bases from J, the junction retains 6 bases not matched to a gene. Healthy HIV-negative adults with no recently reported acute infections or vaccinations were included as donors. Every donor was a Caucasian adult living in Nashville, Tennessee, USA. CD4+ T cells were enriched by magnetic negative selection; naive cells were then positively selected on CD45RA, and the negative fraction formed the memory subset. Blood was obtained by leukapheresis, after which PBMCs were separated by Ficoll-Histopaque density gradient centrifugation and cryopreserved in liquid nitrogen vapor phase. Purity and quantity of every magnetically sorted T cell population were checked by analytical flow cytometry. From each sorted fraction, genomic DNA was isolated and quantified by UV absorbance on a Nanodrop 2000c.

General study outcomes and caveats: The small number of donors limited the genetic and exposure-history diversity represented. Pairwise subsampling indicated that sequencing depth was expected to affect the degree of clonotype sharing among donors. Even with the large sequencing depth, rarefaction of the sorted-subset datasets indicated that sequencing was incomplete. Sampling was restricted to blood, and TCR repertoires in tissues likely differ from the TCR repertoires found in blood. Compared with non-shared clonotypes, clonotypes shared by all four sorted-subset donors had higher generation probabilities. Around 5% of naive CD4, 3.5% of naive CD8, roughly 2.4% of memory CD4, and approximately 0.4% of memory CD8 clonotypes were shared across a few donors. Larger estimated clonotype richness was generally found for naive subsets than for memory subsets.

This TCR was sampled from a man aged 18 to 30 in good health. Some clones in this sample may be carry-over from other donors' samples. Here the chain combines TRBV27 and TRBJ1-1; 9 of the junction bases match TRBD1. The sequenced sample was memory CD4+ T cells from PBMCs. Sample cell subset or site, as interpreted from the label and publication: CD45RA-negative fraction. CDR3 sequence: CASIKRDRVNTEAFF. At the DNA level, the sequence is TGTGCCAGCATCAAACGGGACAGGGTGAACACTGAAGCTTTCTTT.